Shown below are 9 T cell receptor beta chains from a single sample sequenced in a study of T cells in women clearing cervical HPV infection. Method: immunoSEQ multiplex PCR; TCRdb's copy keeps in-frame clones and lacks some. This repertoire includes approximately 41,000 clones. Input material: blood buffy coat. All receptors derive from a woman between 18 and 69 years old with a cervical HPV16 infection that either progressed to CIN3+ or cleared (not recorded which).

The part of the CDR3 DNA that was read is TGTGCCATCCAGGACAGAAAAACGGGGAACACTGAA. This sequence encodes CAIQDRKTGNTE. The full CDR3 is CAIQDRKTGNTEAFF. The rearrangement uses TRBV10-3 and TRBJ1-1; possibly TRBD1 for D (6 bases). From the germline J gene comes the end of the CDR3, since the read stops 3 residues before it. Germline loops: CDR1 ENHRY, CDR2 SYGVKD. The CDR3 has 15 amino acids. Trimming pared 8 bases from V and 1 base from J, leaving 17 bases between.

CDR3 DNA (partial): TGTGCCATCAGGGACAGCCCAAACACCTACGAG. Translation: CAIRDSPNTYE. The full CDR3 sequence reads CAIRDSPNTYEQYF. The chain links TRBV10-3 to TRBJ2-7; D possibly corresponds to TRBD1 (6 bases). The read finishes 3 residues shy of the CDR3 end, and the germline J gene is used to complete it. The CDR3 is 14 residues long. Between the trimmed V and J ends, which lost 6 bases and 2 bases, there was a span of 14 bases. The germline gives CDR1 ENHRY, CDR2 SYGVKD.

About this clone: Coverage ceases 3 residues before the CDR3 finishes, and the germline J gene fills in the end. The gene calls are TRBV5-1 and TRBJ1-1, with D maybe TRBD1 (5 bases). Per germline, CDR1 SGHRS and CDR2 YFSETQ. The CDR3 has 13 amino acids. CDR3 region: CASSWRGAAPAFF. The covered CDR3 bases are TGCGCCAGCAGCTGGCGCGGGGCCGCCCCG.

Comments on this clone: The CDR3 end falls 3 residues outside the read, so it is completed with the germline J gene. This rearrangement joins TRBV20-1 to TRBJ1-4, with D tentatively TRBD1 (5 bases). The CDR3 sequence is 16 residues long. V was shortened by 4 bases and J by 7 bases, with 22 bases between the two germline ends. Looked up from germline, CDR1 is DFQATT and CDR2 is SNEGSKA (reference sequence). Incomplete CDR3 DNA: TGCAGTGCTACAATTTCCGCCAGGGCGGATAGTGAAAAA. Protein product: CSATISARADSEK. The CDR3, in full, reads CSATISARADSEKLFF.

Comments on this clone: Read data end 3 residues before the CDR3 end; the end is taken from the germline J gene. V is TRBV6-4 and J is TRBJ1-2; 9 positions match TRBD1. V dropped 0 bases and J dropped 6; count of bases not matched to a gene: 5. Looked up from germline, CDR1 is MRHNA and CDR2 is SNTAGT. CDR3 length: 15 amino acids. The CDR3 sequence: CASSDSPTGGHGYTF. Incomplete CDR3 DNA: TGTGCCAGCAGTGACTCCCCGACAGGGGGTCATGGC.

With regard to this clone: With the read ending 3 residues before the CDR3 end, the germline J gene is used to fill in that end. The chain uses TRBV4-1 and TRBJ1-2, with 10 bases fitting TRBD1. The germline CDR1 and CDR2 sequences are MGHRA and YSYEKL. This CDR3 is 15 amino acids long. Partial CDR3 DNA: TGCGCCAGCAGCCTTCGGGACAGGGGAGGAGTAGGC. Protein product: CASSLRDRGGVG. The whole CDR3 region reads CASSLRDRGGVGYTF.

As concerns this clone: The CDR3 goes on 3 residues after the read ends, and that part is filled in from the germline J gene. This rearrangement joins TRBV6-1 to TRBJ2-7; D perhaps matches TRBD1 (5 bases). The CDR3 runs 14 residues. With 1 base removed from V and 4 bases from J, the gap between germline ends came to 11 bases. Germline values: CDR1 MNHNS, CDR2 SASEGT. The chain's CDR3 is CASSEGQFRYEQYF. Partial CDR3 DNA: TGTGCCAGCAGTGAAGGACAGTTCAGATACGAG.

Comment on this clone: The read comes to an end 3 residues before the CDR3 does, leaving the germline J gene to fill in the end. The chain joins TRBV5-4 to TRBJ2-5; D is uncertain. This CDR3 has 13 residues. The germline CDR1 and CDR2 sequences are SGHNT and YYREEE (reference sequence). V was clipped by 1 base and J by 5 bases, with 9 bases between them. The part of the CDR3 DNA that was read is TGTGCCAGCAGCTTGTTTAGTTTTGAGACC. This encodes CASSLFSFET. The full CDR3 protein is CASSLFSFETQYF. The variable domain in full, with the rest retrieved from reference TRBV5-4 and TRBJ2-5, is ETGVTQSPTHLIKTRGQQVTLRCSSQSGHNTVSWYQQALGQGPQFIFQYYREEENGRGNFPPRFSGLQFPNYSSELNVNALELDDSALYLCASSLFSFETQYFGPGTRLLVL.

In the case of this clone: With the read ending 3 residues before the CDR3 end, the germline J gene is used to fill in that end. The rearrangement links TRBV28 to TRBJ1-1, with a possible D match to TRBD1 (5 bases). Deletions cut 6 bases from V and 0 bases from J, with 11 bases between. The CDR3 has 14 residues. Germline CDR1 is MDHEN and CDR2 is SYDVKM. The CDR3 region is CASRVQEMNTEAFF. CDR3 DNA (partial): TGTGCCAGCAGAGTACAGGAAATGAACACTGAA. Using reference TRBV28 and TRBJ1-1 for the parts outside the CDR3, the full variable domain is DVKVTQSSRYLVKRTGEKVFLECVQDMDHENMFWYRQDPGLGLRLIYFSYDVKMKEKGDIPEGYSVSREKKERFSLILESASTNQTSMYLCASRVQEMNTEAFFGQGTRLTVV.